The rows below give T cell receptor beta chains drawn from one sample of a study of Ad26.COV2.S vaccination and SARS-CoV-2 variants. The assay was immunoSEQ multiplex PCR, and TCRdb's table has in-frame clones only and misses some. This sample has some 390,000 clones, with 89% found just once. The input for sequencing was peripheral blood, taken in a trial of Ad26.COV2.S vaccine versus placebo. All receptors come from a person between 18 and 65 years old who received the Ad26.COV2.S COVID-19 vaccine or a placebo. Both conserved end residues are part of each CDR3. The D gene is left open where the match is weak. The listing skips clone size in some rows; elsewhere it reads once, few, many or a size class.

TRBJ2-7 - TRBD1 TRBV4-2 TGTGCCAGCAGCCAAGGACAGGGATTCTACGAGCAGTACTTC CASSQGQGFYEQYF
TRBJ2-1 - TRBD1 TRBV5-1 TGCGCCAGCAGCTCGACAGGGGGCATCTACAATGAGCAGTTCTTC CASSSTGGIYNEQFF
TRBJ1-2 - TRBD1 TRBV29-1 TGCAGCGTTGTTGGGTTCCGGGACAGCTATGGCTACACCTTC CSVVGFRDSYGYTF
TRBJ2-7 - - TRBV28 TGTGCCAGCAGTTTTGGAGGGGACGAGCAGTACTTC CASSFGGDEQYF
TRBJ2-3 - - TRBV29-1 TGCAGCGTTGAGGCTCCCCGCACAGATACGCAGTATTTT CSVEAPRTDTQYF
TRBJ2-2 few - TRBV7-9 TGTGCCAGCAGCCCCCAGAACACCGGGGAGCTGTTTTTT CASSPQNTGELFF
TRBJ2-3 few - TRBV14 TGTGCCAGCAGCCAAGTTAGGGGTGCAAGCACAGATACGCAGTATTTT CASSQVRGASTDTQYF
TRBJ2-3 - - TRBV5-4 TGTGCCAGCCATCAGGAGGGAGATACGCAGTATTTT CASHQEGDTQYF
TRBJ2-1 - - TRBV2 TGTGCCAGCAGCCGTCAGACAGGTGGTGAGCAGTTCTTC CASSRQTGGEQFF
TRBJ2-7 - TRBD2 TRBV5-4 TGTGCCAGCAGCTCGCACCAGGGCGGGAGCTACGAGCAGTACTTC CASSSHQGGSYEQYF
TRBJ2-1 - - TRBV28 TGTGCCAGCAGTCTTGACAGATACAATGAGCAGTTCTTC CASSLDRYNEQFF
TRBJ1-5 - - TRBV30 TGTGCCTGGAGTGCGGGGAGCAATCAGCCCCAGCATTTT CAWSAGSNQPQHF
TRBJ2-3 - - TRBV7-9 TGTGCCAGCAGCTCGACCAACCACAGAAGCACAGATACGCAGTATTTT CASSSTNHRSTDTQYF
TRBJ2-3 - TRBD2 TRBV28 TGTGCCAGCAGTTTGAGCGGGGCGGGGCCAGGCACAGATACGCAGTATTTT CASSLSGAGPGTDTQYF
TRBJ1-6 - - TRBV5-4 TGTGCCAGCAGCCCGCGGGGGCACTCTAATTCACCCCTCCACTTT CASSPRGHSNSPLHF
TRBJ2-1 once - TRBV19 TGTGCCAGTACCCGGACAGACAATGAGCAGTTCTTC CASTRTDNEQFF
TRBJ1-1 - - TRBV5-1 TGCGCCAGCACCTGGGGTTTCCAGGGTGTAGGCACTGAAGCTTTCTTT CASTWGFQGVGTEAFF
TRBJ2-1 - - TRBV21-1 TGTGCCAGCAGGGGGACTAGCCGGGATGAGCAGTTCTTC CASRGTSRDEQFF
TRBJ2-7 - - TRBV19 TGTGCCAGTAGCCAACAGGGATCAAGGGGGCAGTACTTC CASSQQGSRGQYF
TRBJ2-5 - - TRBV11-3 TGTGCCAGCAGCCGTAGCGTAAAAGAGACCCAGTACTTC CASSRSVKETQYF
TRBJ2-7 - - TRBV5-4 TGTGCCAGCAGCTTGGAGCTAGCGAGGAGCTCCTACGAGCAGTACTTC CASSLELARSSYEQYF
TRBJ2-1 - TRBD2 TRBV7-9 TGTGCCAGCAGCCGGACTAGTTTTTTAGAAAATGAGCAGTTCTTC CASSRTSFLENEQFF
TRBJ2-1 - - TRBV9 TGTGCCAGCAGCTCCGGCCCCCCGGCGGGGTACAATGAGCAGTTCTTC CASSSGPPAGYNEQFF
TRBJ2-1 - TRBD2 TRBV28 TGTGCCAGCAGCTTGACCAGCGGGAGTAGGGACAATGAGCAGTTCTTC CASSLTSGSRDNEQFF
TRBJ2-3 - - TRBV5-1 TGCGCCAGCAGCTTGCAGGGGCGCACAGATACGCAGTATTTT CASSLQGRTDTQYF